The next 14 T cell receptor beta chains were all read from a single sample in a study of T cell changes during pregnancy in multiple sclerosis. This table comes from immunoSEQ multiplex PCR, and its TCRdb copy is limited to in-frame clones, with some not included. The profile shows 45,000 to 70,000 clones, about 90% of them singletons. The material sequenced was CD4+ T cells from peripheral blood mononuclear cells, taken after pregnancy. These receptors all stem from a female donor in good health, enrolled as a control in a pregnancy study.

The rearrangement links TRBV5-4 to TRBJ1-2; 8 bases are a match to TRBD1. Germline CDR1 reads SGHNT; CDR2 reads YYREEE (reference sequence). J was trimmed by 8 bases and V by 3 bases; bases with no gene match: 12. The CDR3 covers 15 residues. The CDR3 region is CASSSSGGGGSGYTF. The CDR3 nucleotides read TGTGCCAGCAGCTCCTCAGGGGGCGGCGGAAGCGGCTACACCTTC.

V gene TRBV7-3 combines with J gene TRBJ2-7, with a tentative D call TRBD1 (6 bases). Germline V gene sequence: CDR1 SGHTA, CDR2 FQGTGA. The CDR3 totals 14 residues. V lost 2 bases and J lost 1, with 9 bases in between. The CDR3 DNA follows: TGTGCCAGCAGCTTATACGGACAGTCCTACGAGCAGTACTTC. This sequence encodes CASSLYGQSYEQYF.

The chain uses TRBV6-1 and TRBJ2-5, with 14 bases aligning to TRBD2. Per germline, CDR1 MNHNS and CDR2 SASEGT. The CDR3 extends over 18 amino acids. After removal of 4 bases from V and 3 bases from J, the junction contained 10 bases not matched to a gene. The CDR3 coding sequence is TGTGCCAGCAGTGGGGGGGTGCCGGGACTAGCGGGGGAAGAGACCCAGTACTTC. It is translated as CASSGGVPGLAGEETQYF.

This chain joins TRBV6-1 and TRBJ1-5, with D perhaps matching TRBD1 (6 bases). V dropped 4 bases and J dropped 7 bases, with 11 bases sitting between them. Per germline, CDR1 MNHNS and CDR2 SASEGT. The CDR3 sequence is 13 residues long. CDR3 residues: CASSALQGQPQHF. The CDR3 DNA is TGTGCCAGCAGTGCACTACAGGGCCAGCCCCAGCATTTT.

The V call is TRBV5-1, the J call TRBJ1-4; maybe TRBD1 (6 bases). Germline loops: CDR1 SGHRS, CDR2 YFSETQ. The germline V and J ends were trimmed by 2 bases and 2 bases, with 10 bases remaining between them. This CDR3 has 15 amino acids. Here the CDR3 reads CASSFTGLTNEKLFF. The CDR3 coding sequence is TGCGCCAGCAGCTTTACAGGGCTGACTAATGAAAAACTGTTTTTT.

This clone was detected once. This sequence joins TRBV2 and TRBJ2-4; TRBD2 agrees at 12 bases. Germline V gene lookup returns CDR1 SNHLY and CDR2 FYNNEI. V shed 5 bases, J shed 7 bases, and the junction held 6 bases outside the gene matches. The CDR3 extends over 15 amino acids. For the CDR3, the DNA is TGTGCCAGCAGTTCTAGCGGGGGGGCCTGGAACATTCAGTACTTC. Translating gives CASSSSGGAWNIQYF.

V gene TRBV4-1 combines with J gene TRBJ1-1, with D hard to call. Per the germline V gene, CDR1 is MGHRA and CDR2 is YSYEKL. This CDR3 region has 14 residues. Trimming removed 1 base from V and 1 base from J, with 7 bases in between. As DNA, the CDR3 is TGCGCCAGCAGCCAAGTGTGGGCGAACACTGAAGCTTTCTTT. This sequence encodes CASSQVWANTEAFF.

The rearrangement links TRBV7-2 to TRBJ1-4; no reliable D call. The V gene lost 1 base and the J gene lost 8 bases, with 14 bases spanning the gap. Germline values: CDR1 SGHTA, CDR2 FQGNSA. The CDR3 contains 15 residues. The CDR3 sequence is CASSLVLGAGEKLFF. Written as DNA, the CDR3 is TGTGCCAGCAGCTTAGTCCTGGGCGCGGGGGAAAAACTGTTTTTT.

The gene calls are TRBV2 and TRBJ1-5; possibly TRBD1 for D (6 bases). In germline, CDR1 is SNHLY, CDR2 FYNNEI. Trimming removed 6 bases from V and 4 bases from J, with 13 bases in between. The CDR3 totals 14 residues. The CDR3 here is CASSPDRLNQPQHF. DNA for the CDR3: TGTGCCAGCAGCCCCGACAGGTTGAATCAGCCCCAGCATTTT. Full variable domain (outside the CDR3, taken from reference TRBV2 and TRBJ1-5): EPEVTQTPSHQVTQMGQEVILRCVPISNHLYFYWYRQILGQKVEFLVSFYNNEISEKSEIFDDQFSVERPDGSNFTLKIRSTKLEDSAMYFCASSPDRLNQPQHFGDGTRLSIL.

The chain couples TRBV6-1 to TRBJ1-5; D may be TRBD1 (6 bases). Per germline, CDR1 MNHNS and CDR2 SASEGT. This CDR3 region has 14 residues. V lost 6 bases and J 7 bases, leaving 16 bases between the germline ends. The CDR3 spells CASRRSQGWQPQHF. The CDR3 DNA reads as TGTGCCAGCAGGAGGTCCCAGGGGTGGCAGCCCCAGCATTTT.

On this clone: The junction differs from germline at one of its ends, possibly a read error. V gene TRBV7-7 combines with J gene TRBJ2-7; 7 bases match TRBD2. This CDR3 has 15 residues. The V gene's germline CDR1 is SSHAT and CDR2 FNYEAQ (reference sequence). The CDR3 bases are TGTGCTAGCAGCGCAAGCGGGGTCCTTTTCTCCGAGCAGTACTTC. Protein sequence: CASSASGVLFSEQYF.

This rearrangement joins TRBV6-1 to TRBJ1-5; no definite D call. CDR1 is MNHNS and CDR2 is SASEGT in the germline V gene. Trimming left V 4 bases short and J 0 bases short, with 13 bases between. CDR3 length equals 16 residues. The CDR3 coding sequence is TGTGCCAGCAGTGGCGAAGGTCGGGTTAGCAATCAGCCCCAGCATTTT. This translates into CASSGEGRVSNQPQHF.

V usage is TRBV19 and J usage is TRBJ2-1; TRBD1 matches at 7 bases. CDR1 is LNHDA and CDR2 is SQIVND in the germline V gene (reference sequence). The CDR3 runs to 14 residues. Unmatched junction bases numbered 5, after V lost 3 bases and J lost 6 bases. The CDR3 region is CASSIRGFGNEQFF. CDR3 coding DNA: TGTGCCAGTAGTATCAGGGGGTTCGGCAATGAGCAGTTCTTC. The complete variable domain, with remaining parts taken from reference TRBV19 and TRBJ2-1, reads DGGITQSPKYLFRKEGQNVTLSCEQNLNHDAMYWYRQDPGQGLRLIYYSQIVNDFQKGDIAEGYSVSREKKESFPLTVTSAQKNPTAFYLCASSIRGFGNEQFFGPGTRLTVL.

The chain recombines TRBV6-1 with TRBJ2-5; D perhaps matches TRBD2 (6 bases). Trimming took 4 bases from V and 1 from J, leaving 13 bases between them. From germline, CDR1 is MNHNS and CDR2 SASEGT. This CDR3 comprises 15 residues. The DNA for the CDR3 is TGTGCCAGCAGTGGGCTACGGGGGTTCCAAGAGACCCAGTACTTC. It translates to CASSGLRGFQETQYF.